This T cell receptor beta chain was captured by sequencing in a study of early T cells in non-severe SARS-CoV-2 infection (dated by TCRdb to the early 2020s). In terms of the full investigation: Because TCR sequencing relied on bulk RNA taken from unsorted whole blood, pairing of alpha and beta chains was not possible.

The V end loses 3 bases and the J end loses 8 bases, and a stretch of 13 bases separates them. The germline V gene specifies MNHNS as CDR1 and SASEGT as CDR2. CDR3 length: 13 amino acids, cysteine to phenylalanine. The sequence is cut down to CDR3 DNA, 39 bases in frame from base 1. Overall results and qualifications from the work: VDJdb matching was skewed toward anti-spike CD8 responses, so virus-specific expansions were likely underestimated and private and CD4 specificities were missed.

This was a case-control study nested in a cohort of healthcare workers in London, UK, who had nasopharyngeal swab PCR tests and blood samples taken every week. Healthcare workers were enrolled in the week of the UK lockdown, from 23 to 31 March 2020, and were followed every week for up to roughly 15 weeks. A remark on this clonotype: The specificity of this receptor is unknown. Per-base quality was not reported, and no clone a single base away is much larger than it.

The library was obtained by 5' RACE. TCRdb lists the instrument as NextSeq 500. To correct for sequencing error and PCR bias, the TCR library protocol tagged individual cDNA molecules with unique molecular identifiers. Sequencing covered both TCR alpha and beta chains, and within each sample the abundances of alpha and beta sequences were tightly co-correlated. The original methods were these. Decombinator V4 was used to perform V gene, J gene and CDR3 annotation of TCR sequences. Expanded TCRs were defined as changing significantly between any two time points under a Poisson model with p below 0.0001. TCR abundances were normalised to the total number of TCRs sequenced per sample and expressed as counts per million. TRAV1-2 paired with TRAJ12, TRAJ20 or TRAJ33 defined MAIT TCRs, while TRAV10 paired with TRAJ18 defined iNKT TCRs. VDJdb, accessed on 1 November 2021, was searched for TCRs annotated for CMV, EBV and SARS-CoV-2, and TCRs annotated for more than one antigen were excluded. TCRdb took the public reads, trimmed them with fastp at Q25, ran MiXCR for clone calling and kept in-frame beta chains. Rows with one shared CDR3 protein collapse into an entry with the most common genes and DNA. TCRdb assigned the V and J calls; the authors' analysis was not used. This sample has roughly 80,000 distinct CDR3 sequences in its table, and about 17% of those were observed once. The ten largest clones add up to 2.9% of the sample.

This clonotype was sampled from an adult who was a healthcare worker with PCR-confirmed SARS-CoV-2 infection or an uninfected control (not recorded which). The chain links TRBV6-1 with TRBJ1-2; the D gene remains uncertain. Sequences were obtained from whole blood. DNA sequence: TGTGCCAGCAGTGAGGGTGTAGTAGGGGGCTACACCTTC. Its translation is CASSEGVVGGYTF.